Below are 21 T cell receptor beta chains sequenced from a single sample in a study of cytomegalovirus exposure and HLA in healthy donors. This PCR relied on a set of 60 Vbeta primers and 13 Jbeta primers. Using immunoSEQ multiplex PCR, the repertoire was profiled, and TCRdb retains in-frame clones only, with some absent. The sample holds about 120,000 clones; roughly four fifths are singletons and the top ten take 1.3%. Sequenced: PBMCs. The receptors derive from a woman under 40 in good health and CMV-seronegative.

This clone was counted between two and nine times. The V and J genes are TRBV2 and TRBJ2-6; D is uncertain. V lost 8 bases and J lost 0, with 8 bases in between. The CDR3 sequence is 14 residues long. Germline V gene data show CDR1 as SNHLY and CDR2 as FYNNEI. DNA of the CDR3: TGTGCCAGCCGTACGGTCTCTGGGGCCAACGTCCTGACTTTC. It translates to CASRTVSGANVLTF.

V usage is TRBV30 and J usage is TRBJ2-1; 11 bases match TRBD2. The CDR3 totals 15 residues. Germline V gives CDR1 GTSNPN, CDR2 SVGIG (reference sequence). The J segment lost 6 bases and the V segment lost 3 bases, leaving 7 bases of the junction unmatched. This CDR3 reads CAWSTSGSVANEQFF. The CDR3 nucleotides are TGTGCCTGGAGCACTAGCGGGAGTGTGGCCAATGAGCAGTTCTTC.

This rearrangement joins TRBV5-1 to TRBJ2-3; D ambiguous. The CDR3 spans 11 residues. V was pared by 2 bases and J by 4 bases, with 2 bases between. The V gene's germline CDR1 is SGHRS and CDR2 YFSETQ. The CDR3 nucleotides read TGCGCCAGCAGCTTCGCAGATACGCAGTATTTT. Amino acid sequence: CASSFADTQYF. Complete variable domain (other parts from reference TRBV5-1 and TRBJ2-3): KAGVTQTPRYLIKTRGQQVTLSCSPISGHRSVSWYQQTPGQGLQFLFEYFSETQRNKGNFPGRFSGRQFSNSRSEMNVSTLELGDSALYLCASSFADTQYFGPGTRLTVL.

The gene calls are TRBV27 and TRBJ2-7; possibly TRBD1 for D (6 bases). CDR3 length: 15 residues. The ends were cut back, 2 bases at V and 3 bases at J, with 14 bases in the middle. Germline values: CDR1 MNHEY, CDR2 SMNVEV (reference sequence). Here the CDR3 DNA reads TGTGCCAGCAGTTTAGGGGCAGGGGCGCTCTACGAGCAGTACTTC. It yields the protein CASSLGAGALYEQYF.

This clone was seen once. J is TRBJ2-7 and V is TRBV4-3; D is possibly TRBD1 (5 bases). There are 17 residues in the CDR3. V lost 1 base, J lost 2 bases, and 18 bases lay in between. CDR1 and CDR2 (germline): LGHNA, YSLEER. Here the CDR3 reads CASSQGPGSDQPYEQYF. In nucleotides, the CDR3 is TGCGCCAGCAGCCAAGGCCCAGGGTCTGACCAACCCTACGAGCAGTACTTC.

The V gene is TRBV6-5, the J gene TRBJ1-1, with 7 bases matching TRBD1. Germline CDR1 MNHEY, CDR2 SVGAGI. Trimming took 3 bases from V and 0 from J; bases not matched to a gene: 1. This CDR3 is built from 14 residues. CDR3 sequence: CASSYGTVNTEAFF. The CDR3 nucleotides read TGTGCCAGCAGTTATGGGACAGTGAACACTGAAGCTTTCTTT.

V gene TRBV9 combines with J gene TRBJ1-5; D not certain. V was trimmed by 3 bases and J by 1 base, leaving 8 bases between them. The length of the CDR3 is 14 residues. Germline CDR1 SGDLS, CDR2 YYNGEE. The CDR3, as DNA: TGTGCCAGCAGCGCCCTCGGGAGCAATCAGCCCCAGCATTTT. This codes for CASSALGSNQPQHF.

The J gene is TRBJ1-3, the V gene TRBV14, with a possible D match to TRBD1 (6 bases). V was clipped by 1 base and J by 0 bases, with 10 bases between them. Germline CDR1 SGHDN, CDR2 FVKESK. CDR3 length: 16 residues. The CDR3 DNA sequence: TGTGCCAGCAGCCAAGCCACAGGGATCTCTGGAAACACCATATATTTT. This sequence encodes CASSQATGISGNTIYF.

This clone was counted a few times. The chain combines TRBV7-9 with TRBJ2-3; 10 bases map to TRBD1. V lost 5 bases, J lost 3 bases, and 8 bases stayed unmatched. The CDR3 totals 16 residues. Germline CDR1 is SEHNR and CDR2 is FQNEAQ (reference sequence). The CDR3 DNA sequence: TGTGCCAGCAGCCCCCGGGACAGGGGCGAAACAGATACGCAGTATTTT. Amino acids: CASSPRDRGETDTQYF.

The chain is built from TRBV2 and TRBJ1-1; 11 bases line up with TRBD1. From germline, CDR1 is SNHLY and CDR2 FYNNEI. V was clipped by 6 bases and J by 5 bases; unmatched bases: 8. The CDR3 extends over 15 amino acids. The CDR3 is CASSREGTGGTEAFF. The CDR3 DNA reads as TGTGCCAGCAGCCGGGAGGGGACAGGGGGGACTGAAGCTTTCTTT.

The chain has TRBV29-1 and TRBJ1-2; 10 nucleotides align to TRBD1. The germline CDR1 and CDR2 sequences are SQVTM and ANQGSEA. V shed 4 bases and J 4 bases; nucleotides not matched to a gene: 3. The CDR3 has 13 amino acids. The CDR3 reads CSVVGTGVYGYTF. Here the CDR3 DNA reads TGCAGCGTTGTGGGGACAGGGGTCTATGGCTACACCTTC. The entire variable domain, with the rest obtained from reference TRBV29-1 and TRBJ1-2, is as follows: SAVISQKPSRDICQRGTSLTIQCQVDSQVTMMFWYRQQPGQSLTLIATANQGSEATYESGFVIDKFPISRPNLTFSTLTVSNMSPEDSSIYLCSVVGTGVYGYTFGSGTRLTVV.

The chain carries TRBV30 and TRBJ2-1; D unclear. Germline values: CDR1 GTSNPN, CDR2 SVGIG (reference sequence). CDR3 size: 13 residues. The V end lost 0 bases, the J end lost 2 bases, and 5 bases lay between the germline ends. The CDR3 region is CAWSVGPYNEQFF. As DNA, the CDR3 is TGTGCCTGGAGTGTGGGCCCCTACAATGAGCAGTTCTTC.

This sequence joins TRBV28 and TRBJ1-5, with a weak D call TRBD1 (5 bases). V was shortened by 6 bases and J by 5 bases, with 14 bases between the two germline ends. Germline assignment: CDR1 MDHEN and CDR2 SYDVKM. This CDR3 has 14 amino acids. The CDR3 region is CASSPDRLDQPQHF. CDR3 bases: TGTGCCAGCAGCCCTGACAGACTAGATCAGCCCCAGCATTTT.

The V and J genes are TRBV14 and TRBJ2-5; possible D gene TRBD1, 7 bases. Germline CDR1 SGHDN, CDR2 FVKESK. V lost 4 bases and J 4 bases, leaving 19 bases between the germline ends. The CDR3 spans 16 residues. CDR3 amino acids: CASSLYRGPGGETQYF. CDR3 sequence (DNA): TGTGCCAGCAGCCTCTACAGGGGCCCCGGGGGAGAGACCCAGTACTTC.

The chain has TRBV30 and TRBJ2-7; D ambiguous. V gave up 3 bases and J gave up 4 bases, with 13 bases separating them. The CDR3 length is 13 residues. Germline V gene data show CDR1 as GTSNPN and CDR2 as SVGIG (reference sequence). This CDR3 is CAWRYKSGYEQYF. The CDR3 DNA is TGTGCCTGGAGGTACAAGTCCGGGTACGAGCAGTACTTC.

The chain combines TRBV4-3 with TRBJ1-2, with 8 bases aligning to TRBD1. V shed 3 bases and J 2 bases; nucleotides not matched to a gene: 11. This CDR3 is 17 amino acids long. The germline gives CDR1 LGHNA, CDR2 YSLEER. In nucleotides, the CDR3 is TGCGCCAGCAGCCAGTCTAGGGCGGCAGGGGGCAACTATGGCTACACCTTC. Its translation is CASSQSRAAGGNYGYTF.

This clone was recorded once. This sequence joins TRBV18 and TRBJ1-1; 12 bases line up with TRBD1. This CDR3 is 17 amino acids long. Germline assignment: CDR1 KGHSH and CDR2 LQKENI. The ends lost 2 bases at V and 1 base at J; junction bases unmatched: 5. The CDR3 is CASSPGTGGERNTEAFF. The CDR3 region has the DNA TGTGCCAGCTCACCAGGGACAGGGGGCGAGCGGAACACTGAAGCTTTCTTT.

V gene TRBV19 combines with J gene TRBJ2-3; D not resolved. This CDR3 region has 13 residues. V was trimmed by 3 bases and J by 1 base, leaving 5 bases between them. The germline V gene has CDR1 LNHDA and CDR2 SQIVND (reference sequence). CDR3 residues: CASSIQGTDTQYF. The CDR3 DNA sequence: TGTGCCAGTAGTATCCAGGGCACAGATACGCAGTATTTT.

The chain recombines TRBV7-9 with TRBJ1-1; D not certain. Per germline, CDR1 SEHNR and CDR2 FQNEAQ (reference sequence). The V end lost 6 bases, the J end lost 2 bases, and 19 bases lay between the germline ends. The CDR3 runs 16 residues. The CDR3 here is CASRPKTRVSNTEAFF. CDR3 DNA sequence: TGTGCCAGCAGACCCAAAACCCGGGTGTCAAACACTGAAGCTTTCTTT.

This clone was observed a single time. The CDR3 bases are TGTGCCAGCAGCTTGACAGCCTCCTACGAGCAGTACTTC. Amino acid sequence: CASSLTASYEQYF. The chain recombines TRBV5-6 with TRBJ2-7; D is uncertain. This CDR3 comprises 13 residues. Germline V gene lookup returns CDR1 SGHDT and CDR2 YYEEEE. Trimming cost V 1 base and J 0 bases, with 5 bases left between them.

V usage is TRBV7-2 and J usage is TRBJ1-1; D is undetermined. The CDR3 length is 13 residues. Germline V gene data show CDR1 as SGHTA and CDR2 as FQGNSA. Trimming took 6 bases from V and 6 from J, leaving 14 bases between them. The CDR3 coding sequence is TGTGCCAGCAGGGATCAAACGGGATCTGAAGCTTTCTTT. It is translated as CASRDQTGSEAFF. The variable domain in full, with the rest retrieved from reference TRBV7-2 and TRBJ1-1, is GAGVSQSPSNKVTEKGKDVELRCDPISGHTALYWYRQSLGQGLEFLIYFQGNSAPDKSGLPSDRFSAERTGGSVSTLTIQRTQQEDSAVYLCASRDQTGSEAFFGQGTRLTVV.